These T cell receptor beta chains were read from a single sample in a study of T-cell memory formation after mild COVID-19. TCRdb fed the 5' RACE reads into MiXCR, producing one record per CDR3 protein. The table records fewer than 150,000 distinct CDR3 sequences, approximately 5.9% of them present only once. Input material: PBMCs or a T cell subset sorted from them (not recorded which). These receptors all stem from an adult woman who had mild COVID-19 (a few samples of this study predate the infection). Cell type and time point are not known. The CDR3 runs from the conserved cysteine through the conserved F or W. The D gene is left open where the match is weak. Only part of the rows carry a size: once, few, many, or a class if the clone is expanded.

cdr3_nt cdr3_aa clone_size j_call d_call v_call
TGTGCCAGCACCCGGGGGGGCGCGGGAGGCTACACCTTC CASTRGGAGGYTF few TRBJ1-2 - TRBV7-2
TGCGCCAGCCGGGGGGCCAACACTGCTGAAGCTTTCTTT CASRGANTAEAFF many TRBJ1-1 - TRBV5-1
TGCAGTGCTAGACCGGGGGCCAATCAGCCCCAGCATTTT CSARPGANQPQHF - TRBJ1-5 - TRBV20-1
TGTGCCAGCAGCGGACTCTCTGGAAACACCATATATTTT CASSGLSGNTIYF few TRBJ1-3 - TRBV14
TGTGCCAGCAGCTCGAGACGGACTAGCCAGGGGACCCAGTACTTC CASSSRRTSQGTQYF - TRBJ2-5 TRBD2 TRBV7-2
TGCAGCGCCAGTCTTTGGACGGAGGGAGATACGCAGTATTTT CSASLWTEGDTQYF many TRBJ2-3 - TRBV29-1
TGTGCCAGCAGAAAGAGCGGGGCGAATTCCCACGAGCAGTACTTC CASRKSGANSHEQYF - TRBJ2-7 TRBD2 TRBV12-3/TRBV12-4
TGCAGTGCCGGACAGGGGAATAATTCACCCCTCCACTTT CSAGQGNNSPLHF few TRBJ1-6 TRBD1 TRBV20-1
TGTGCCAGCAGTTCCCCGGGGACGACCCGCTACGAGCAGTACTTC CASSSPGTTRYEQYF many TRBJ2-7 - TRBV6-5
TGCGCCAGCAGCTTGATGGGAAGATCCAGGACAGGGCCCTCTGGAAACACCATATATTTT CASSLMGRSRTGPSGNTIYF many TRBJ1-3 TRBD1 TRBV5-1
TGTGCCAGCTCACCTAATTCCGGGATTGCGGAGACCCAGTACTTC CASSPNSGIAETQYF few TRBJ2-5 - TRBV18
TGTGCCAGCAGACAGGGACTAGCGGGAAGGGGTGAGCAGTTCTTC CASRQGLAGRGEQFF - TRBJ2-1 TRBD2 TRBV7-2
TGTGCCAGCAGTTTAGGGGCGGGGGAAGGAGATACGCAGTATTTT CASSLGAGEGDTQYF - TRBJ2-3 TRBD2 TRBV12-3/TRBV12-4
TGTGCCAGCACACTACAGGGGTCTAGCACAGATACGCAGTATTTT CASTLQGSSTDTQYF few TRBJ2-3 TRBD1 TRBV7-3
TGTGCCAGCAGTTTAACCAGGGGGACCAACTATGGCTACACCTTC CASSLTRGTNYGYTF few TRBJ1-2 TRBD1 TRBV12-3/TRBV12-4
TGTGCCAGCAGTGAATTATTGACAGGGGCCGTTGGCTACACCTTC CASSELLTGAVGYTF many TRBJ1-2 TRBD1 TRBV25-1
TGTGCCAGCAGTGAAGTGGGGAACACTGAAGCTTTCTTT CASSEVGNTEAFF few TRBJ1-1 - TRBV2
TGTGCCAGCAGCGTAGGAGGGGGGGGATCCTACAATGAGCAGTTCTTC CASSVGGGGSYNEQFF few TRBJ2-1 - TRBV9
TGTGCCAGCAGTCCCACTACCGGGGCCAGCACAGATACGCAGTATTTT CASSPTTGASTDTQYF many TRBJ2-3 - TRBV12-3/TRBV12-4
TGCGCCAGCAGTGGGCTAGCCAAAAACATTCAGTACTTC CASSGLAKNIQYF - TRBJ2-4 - TRBV5-1
TGCAGTGCCCCGGGACAGCAAGAGACCCAGTACTTC CSAPGQQETQYF many TRBJ2-5 TRBD1 TRBV20-1
TGTGCCAGCACCCTGAAGGGGAACCTAAACAATGAGCAGTTCTTC CASTLKGNLNNEQFF many TRBJ2-1 - TRBV7-9
TGCAGTGCTAGGACCCACAATGAGCAGTTCTTC CSARTHNEQFF many TRBJ2-1 - TRBV20-1
TGTGCCAGCGGCAATTGGGGCGACACCATATATTTT CASGNWGDTIYF - TRBJ1-3 - TRBV6-5
TGTGCCAGCACCCCCCTAGCCTCCCAGGGCACCTACGAGCAGTACTTC CASTPLASQGTYEQYF medium-sized TRBJ2-7 - TRBV27
TGCGCCAGCAGCTCAGGAGCTGGGGTTGGCTACACCTTC CASSSGAGVGYTF - TRBJ1-2 - TRBV5-1
TGTGCCAGCAGCTCCGGATCTAAGATGAACACTGAAGCTTTCTTT CASSSGSKMNTEAFF many TRBJ1-1 - TRBV5-4
TGTGCCAGCAGCTCCCCTGTTCCCGGGGAGCTGTTTTTT CASSSPVPGELFF few TRBJ2-2 - TRBV11-3
TGTGCCAGCAGTTACTCGAGTCAGGGGCTCGAGCAGTACTTC CASSYSSQGLEQYF - TRBJ2-7 - TRBV6-6
TGTGCCAGCAGCCATCGGGACAGGCAAGAGACCCAGTACTTC CASSHRDRQETQYF few TRBJ2-5 TRBD1 TRBV5-5
TGCAGCGTTGGCCGGGGGCGGTCCAATGAGCAGTTCTTC CSVGRGRSNEQFF few TRBJ2-1 - TRBV29-1
TGTGCCAGCAGTTATATTCGTCGGGGCGACTATGGCTACACCTTC CASSYIRRGDYGYTF few TRBJ1-2 - TRBV6-2/TRBV6-3
TGCGCCAGCAGCTCGACAGGAGGGGCATACGAGCAGTACTTC CASSSTGGAYEQYF many TRBJ2-7 - TRBV5-1
TGTGCCAGCAGCTCCCTAGGACAGTTCTATCTCACAGATACGCAGTATTTT CASSSLGQFYLTDTQYF - TRBJ2-3 - TRBV7-8
TGTGCCTGGGAGCCGGACTTCTCCTCTGGAAACACCATATATTTT CAWEPDFSSGNTIYF - TRBJ1-3 - TRBV30